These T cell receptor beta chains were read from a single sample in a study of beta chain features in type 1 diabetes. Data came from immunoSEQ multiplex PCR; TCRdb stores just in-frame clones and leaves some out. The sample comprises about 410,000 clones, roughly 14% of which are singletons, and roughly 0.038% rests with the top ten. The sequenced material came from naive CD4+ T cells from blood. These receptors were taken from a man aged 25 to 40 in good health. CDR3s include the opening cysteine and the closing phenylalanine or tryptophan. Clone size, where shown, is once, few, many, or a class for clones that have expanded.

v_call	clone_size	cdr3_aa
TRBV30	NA	CAWSVHSGNTIYF
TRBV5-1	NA	CASSFQLTAGELFF
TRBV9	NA	CASSVRGTGNTDTQYF
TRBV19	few	CASSILGPGDTIYF
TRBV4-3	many	CASSQDTRQEQFF
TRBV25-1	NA	CASSPPGRVGNEQFF
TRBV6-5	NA	CAVTGTLTDTQYF
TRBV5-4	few	CASSLSGGGTDTQYF
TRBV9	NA	CASSLAGGRSEQYF
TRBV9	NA	CASSVGGPDEKLFF
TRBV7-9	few	CASSGRGNQPQHF
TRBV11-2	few	CASSRLLGTDTQYF
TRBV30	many	CAWSVQGDQPQHF
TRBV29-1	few	CSVEDRHEQYF
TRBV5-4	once	CASSLEATSVQTQYF
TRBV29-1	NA	CSVGGTSGSTDTQYF
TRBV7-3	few	CASSLRAGGGETQYF
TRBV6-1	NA	CASTAISTDTQYF
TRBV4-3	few	CASSQARGSGNTIYF
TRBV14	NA	CASSQATWIGPEAFF
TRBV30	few	CAWSAFAQGRAFF
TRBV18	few	CASSPLSLGDKISYNEQFF
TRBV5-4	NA	CASSWGGQANTGELFF
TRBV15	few	CATSRASRVRNTGELFF
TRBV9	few	CASSVPRGEVGGQETQYF
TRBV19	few	CASSITPYQETQYF
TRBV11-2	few	CASRRTYEQYF
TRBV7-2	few	CASSLAAGAYNEQFF
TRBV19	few	CASSRLEGNEQFF
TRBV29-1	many	CSVDASGVYPNEQFF
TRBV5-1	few	CASSLSGDYSYNEQFF
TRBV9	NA	CASSVRGTEAFF
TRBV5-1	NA	CASSFSTGLGYGYTF
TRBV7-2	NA	CASSLGQYSNQPQHF
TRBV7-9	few	CASSPGGGFEQFF
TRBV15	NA	CATRQGGFSNQPQHF
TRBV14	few	CASRLVGDNEQFF
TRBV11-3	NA	CASSFTYPGTQYF
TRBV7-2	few	CASSPMGLAGAETQYF
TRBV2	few	CASSEALTVGAQYF
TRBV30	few	CAWSVAGGPKLTDTQYF
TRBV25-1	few	CASSDPLGTSGAETQYF
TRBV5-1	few	CASSSLETQYF
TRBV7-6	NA	CASSLLWEETQYF
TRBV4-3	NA	CASSQDYGSTGELFF
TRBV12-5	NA	CASGSSGARTQYF
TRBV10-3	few	CAISELTGSTDTQYF
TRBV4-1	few	CASSQRERVDTDTQYF
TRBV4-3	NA	CASSQDQGTGYTF
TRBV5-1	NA	CASSLEPYEQYF